A selection of T cell receptor beta chains follows, all from one sample in a study of cytomegalovirus exposure and HLA in healthy donors. Method: immunoSEQ multiplex PCR; TCRdb's copy keeps in-frame clones and lacks some. This sample has approximately 200,000 clones, with 79% found just once. Input material: PBMCs. The source is a girl aged 10 to 17 in good health and CMV-seropositive. CDR3s include the opening cysteine and the closing phenylalanine or tryptophan.

CDR3,V
CASSLTDSPLHF,TRBV27
CASSTYRLAGYNEQFF,TRBV7-8
CASSLPGREAFF,TRBV7-6
CASSLEAGGNNEQFF,TRBV5-1
CASSVGQGAQTDTQYF,TRBV5-1
CASGQGSYGYTF,TRBV19
CASIELDYQETQYF,TRBV10-1
CSGTTGSSVNTGELFF,TRBV29-1
CASSVGQTNTGELLF,TRBV9
CASSRGSSGNEQFF,TRBV5-1
CARSVNRDRDHEQYF,TRBV7-5
CSARRGADTYF,TRBV20-1
CASSPGQGLSSYEQYF,TRBV4-1
CASSPTQRGLEKLFF,TRBV4-1
CAISVSGGARGANVLTF,TRBV10-3
CASSQGTSREQYF,TRBV4-3
CASSGTGENTEAFF,TRBV9
CASSPSPGRGQRANEKLFF,TRBV9
CASSFSGGPNIQYF,TRBV7-2
CASRPGLHWVGELFF,TRBV4-3
CASSLGGHEKLFF,TRBV7-9
CASSLSRAYEQYF,TRBV27
CASSPRAVQAYEQYF,TRBV18
CASSSGPLLPAETQYF,TRBV7-2
CASSIGQGTYEQYF,TRBV19
CASSARLGPRNEQYF,TRBV7-8
CASSYSNRGGADEQFF,TRBV6-5
CASSPFDRGVDEQFF,TRBV10-1
CSVEEGGGSTDTQYF,TRBV29-1
CASSVETSGSTDTQYF,TRBV9
CAWSVRWAGHRGELFF,TRBV30
CASSPGERFRYGYTF,TRBV5-1
CSVLRGTSSTGELFF,TRBV29-1
CASSPTRVGETQYF,TRBV19
CASSAANYGYTF,TRBV9
CASSQDSGGRYNEQFF,TRBV4-2
CASSPGAGPNEQFF,TRBV7-2
CASSLAGVENIQYF,TRBV5-4